One and the same sample provided the 15 T cell receptor beta chains below, sequenced in a study of cytomegalovirus exposure and HLA in healthy donors. Generated by immunoSEQ multiplex PCR, the TCRdb table keeps only in-frame clones and is missing some. The table shows about 120,000 clones, with approximately 92% occurring only once. The source material was PBMCs. These receptors came from a young woman in good health and CMV-seronegative.

This chain uses TRBV10-3 with TRBJ2-1, with 7 bases identical to TRBD2. Germline CDR1 and CDR2: ENHRY and SYGVKD. J was trimmed by 0 bases and V by 4 bases; bases with no gene match: 6. The CDR3 has 16 residues. The DNA for the CDR3 is TGTGCCATCAGTGGGATCGGCGGGAGCTCCTACAATGAGCAGTTCTTC. This sequence encodes CAISGIGGSSYNEQFF.

The rearrangement links TRBV19 to TRBJ2-1; a weak D match, TRBD1 (6 bases). Germline CDR1 LNHDA, CDR2 SQIVND (reference sequence). This CDR3 comprises 13 residues. V lost 6 bases, J lost 2 bases, and 8 bases lay in between. This CDR3 is CASRDRPYNEQFF. CDR3 in DNA: TGTGCCAGTAGGGACAGACCCTACAATGAGCAGTTCTTC.

The chain has TRBV5-1 and TRBJ1-2; tentatively, D is TRBD1 (5 bases). CDR1 is SGHRS, CDR2 YFSETQ, per germline. The CDR3 length is 15 residues. V was pared by 2 bases and J by 6 bases, with 17 bases between. The CDR3 is CASSLTGAGEDGYTF. CDR3 nucleotide sequence: TGCGCCAGCAGCTTAACAGGAGCGGGCGAGGATGGCTACACCTTC.

The J gene is TRBJ1-1, the V gene TRBV10-3, with D possibly being TRBD1 (6 bases). Germline CDR1 ENHRY, CDR2 SYGVKD. CDR3 length: 14 residues. V was clipped by 4 bases and J by 4 bases, with 13 bases between them. CDR3 DNA sequence: TGTGCCATCAGTGCGTCACAGGGAATCACTGAAGCTTTCTTT. The encoded protein is CAISASQGITEAFF.

This sequence joins TRBV11-2 and TRBJ1-3, with a tentative D call TRBD1 (6 bases). Germline loops: CDR1 SGHAT, CDR2 FQNNGV. V gave up 5 bases and J gave up 0 bases, with 14 bases separating them. The CDR3 consists of 16 residues. The CDR3 protein is CASSTNTGYSGNTIYF. Written as DNA, the CDR3 is TGTGCCAGCAGCACAAATACAGGGTACTCTGGAAACACCATATATTTT.

The J gene is TRBJ2-2, the V gene TRBV7-9, with D tentatively TRBD2 (5 bases). This CDR3 region has 15 residues. The ends were cut back, 2 bases at V and 1 base at J, with 8 bases in the middle. Per the germline V gene, CDR1 is SEHNR and CDR2 is FQNEAQ (reference sequence). The CDR3 region has the DNA TGTGCCAGCAGCTTATTGAGGGAGAACACCGGGGAGCTGTTTTTT. Protein: CASSLLRENTGELFF.

This chain uses TRBV6-5 with TRBJ1-1; unclear D gene. The CDR3 has 12 residues. Trimming removed 6 bases at V and 6 bases at J, with 11 bases between. CDR1 and CDR2 from the germline V gene are MNHEY and SVGAGI. CDR3 sequence reads: CASSGEVAEAFF. The CDR3 DNA reads as TGTGCCAGCAGCGGCGAGGTGGCTGAAGCTTTCTTT.

In this sample, this clone turned up a few times. The chain combines TRBV2 with TRBJ1-5; D is perhaps TRBD1 (6 bases). CDR1 and CDR2 (germline): SNHLY, FYNNEI. The CDR3 has 11 amino acids. V was clipped by 8 bases and J by 9 bases, with 11 bases between them. CDR3 residues: CASGEQGPQHF. The DNA for the CDR3 is TGTGCCAGCGGGGAACAGGGGCCCCAGCATTTT.

The chain uses TRBV5-6 and TRBJ1-4; the match to TRBD1 covers 9 bases. With V trimmed by 1 base and J by 5 bases, 3 bases remained unmatched. Germline V gene sequence: CDR1 SGHDT, CDR2 YYEEEE. The CDR3 consists of 15 residues. CDR3 nucleotide sequence: TGTGCCAGCAGCTTGCGGACAGGGGCGAATGAAAAACTGTTTTTT. Protein product: CASSLRTGANEKLFF.

The chain couples TRBV5-1 to TRBJ2-7, with 7 nucleotides matching TRBD1. J lost 2 bases, V lost 4 bases, and 9 bases had no gene match. Germline V lookup: CDR1 SGHRS, CDR2 YFSETQ. The CDR3 has 15 residues. The CDR3 reads CASSHDRVRTYEQYF. For the CDR3, the DNA is TGCGCCAGCAGCCACGACAGGGTAAGGACCTACGAGCAGTACTTC. Together with reference TRBV5-1 and TRBJ2-7, the CDR3 gives the full variable domain: KAGVTQTPRYLIKTRGQQVTLSCSPISGHRSVSWYQQTPGQGLQFLFEYFSETQRNKGNFPGRFSGRQFSNSRSEMNVSTLELGDSALYLCASSHDRVRTYEQYFGPGTRLTVT.

The chain combines TRBV6-6 with TRBJ2-1; the match to TRBD2 covers 7 bases. The CDR3 covers 15 residues. J was trimmed by 7 bases and V by 6 bases; bases with no gene match: 12. From germline, CDR1 is MNHNY and CDR2 SVGAGI (reference sequence). In nucleotides, the CDR3 is TGTGCCAGCAGAGGGAGCGGGGAAGTTATAAATGAGCAGTTCTTC. Protein sequence: CASRGSGEVINEQFF.

This chain connects TRBV19 to TRBJ2-2; D is undetermined. V was clipped by 2 bases and J by 1 base, with 5 bases between them. Germline CDR1 and CDR2: LNHDA and SQIVND (reference sequence). The CDR3 covers 14 residues. The CDR3 loop reads CASSITVNTGELFF. The CDR3 nucleotides read TGTGCCAGTAGTATAACGGTGAACACCGGGGAGCTGTTTTTT.

The CDR3 loop reads CASPKGQGLGSGQPQHF. The CDR3, as DNA: TGTGCCAGTCCTAAAGGTCAGGGTTTGGGTTCAGGTCAGCCCCAGCATTTT. The genes are TRBV19 and TRBJ1-5; possibly TRBD1 for D (5 bases). The CDR3 covers 17 residues. The V end lost 8 bases, the J end lost 6 bases, and 26 bases lay between the germline ends. Germline V gene sequence: CDR1 LNHDA, CDR2 SQIVND (reference sequence).

The chain joins TRBV19 to TRBJ1-1; D ambiguous. CDR3 size: 13 residues. Germline CDR1 LNHDA, CDR2 SQIVND (reference sequence). V gave up 8 bases and J gave up 3 bases, with 13 bases separating them. The CDR3 DNA reads as TGTGCCAGTGCGATCCCCCGCTACACTGAAGCTTTCTTT. This gives the protein CASAIPRYTEAFF.

J is TRBJ2-1 and V is TRBV7-8; TRBD2 might be the D (5 bases). The CDR3 sequence is 14 residues long. In germline, CDR1 is SGHVS, CDR2 FQNEAQ. Trimming took off 10 bases at V and 7 bases at J, with 20 bases between the two ends. The CDR3 DNA reads TGTGCCACCCGTGGAGGAGGACTGGGGAATGAGCAGTTCTTC. Protein sequence: CATRGGGLGNEQFF.